This T cell receptor beta chain appears in the sequencing data of a study of blood T cell repertoires in COVID-19. There are a few counts of this clone. Germline V gene lookup returns CDR1 MNHEY and CDR2 SMNVEV (reference sequence). The junction had 2 bases not matched to a gene; V was cut back by 2 bases and J by 4 bases. CDR3 length: 15 residues. TCRdb keeps only in-frame clones here, not all; method: immunoSEQ multiplex PCR. The sample lists roughly 200,000 clones, approximately 83% occurring once. The sequence derives from a human donor with active or convalescent COVID-19. The donor label of this sample is uncertain. This sequence joins TRBV27 and TRBJ2-2; 9 nucleotides match TRBD2. The sequencing sample was made of peripheral blood. This chain's CDR3 is CASSLLAGITGELFF. For the CDR3, the DNA is TGTGCCAGCAGTTTACTAGCGGGGATCACCGGGGAGCTGTTTTTT.